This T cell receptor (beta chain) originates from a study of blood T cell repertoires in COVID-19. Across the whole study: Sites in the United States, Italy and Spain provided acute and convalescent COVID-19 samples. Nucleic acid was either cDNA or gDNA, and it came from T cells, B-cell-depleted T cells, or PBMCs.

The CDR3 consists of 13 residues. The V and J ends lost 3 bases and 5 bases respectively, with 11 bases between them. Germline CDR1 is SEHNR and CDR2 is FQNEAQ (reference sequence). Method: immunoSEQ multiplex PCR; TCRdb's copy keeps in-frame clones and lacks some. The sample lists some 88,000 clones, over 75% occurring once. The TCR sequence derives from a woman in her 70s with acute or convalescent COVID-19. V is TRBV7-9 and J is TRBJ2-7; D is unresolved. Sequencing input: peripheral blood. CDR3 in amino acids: CASSFIGRDEQYV. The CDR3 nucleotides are TGTGCCAGCAGCTTTATCGGTCGGGACGAGCAGTACGTC.